The clone carrying this T cell receptor (beta chain) was recorded a few times. Measured with immunoSEQ multiplex PCR; TCRdb has only the in-frame clones, and not every one. The repertoire holds 150,000 to 200,000 clones, with 80% to 90% as singletons. The V and J ends lost 1 base and 0 bases respectively, with 19 bases between them. This CDR3 has 19 residues. Per germline, CDR1 MNHEY and CDR2 SMNVEV (reference sequence). The data stem from a study of blood T cell repertoires in COVID-19. Sequenced input: peripheral blood. This receptor was obtained from a human donor in a cohort sampled during active COVID-19. The rearrangement joins TRBV27 to TRBJ2-4; weak D call: TRBD2 (6 bases). The CDR3 DNA is TGTGCCAGCAGTTTATTTGGGCTGGAGGGGAATGTAGCCAAAAACATTCAGTACTTC. It encodes CASSLFGLEGNVAKNIQYF.